These 16 T cell receptor beta chains came from one sample sequenced in a study of cytomegalovirus exposure and HLA in healthy donors. The PCR contained 60 Vbeta and 13 Jbeta primers. Repertoires were generated with immunoSEQ multiplex PCR, while TCRdb's copy carries only in-frame clones and drops some. The table includes 95,000 to 110,000 clones, about three quarters detected once. The sample comprised PBMCs. The receptors here all came from a man under 40 in good health and CMV-seronegative.

This clone appeared a single time. The chain uses TRBV9 and TRBJ1-1, with D possibly TRBD1 on 6 matching bases. CDR1 is SGDLS, CDR2 YYNGEE, per germline. Trimming removed 0 bases from V and 3 bases from J, with 12 bases in between. This CDR3 has 15 amino acids. The CDR3 DNA reads as TGTGCCAGCAGCGTAGATGGGGGCGGGTACACTGAAGCTTTCTTT. As protein: CASSVDGGGYTEAFF.

V is TRBV16 and J is TRBJ2-1; D perhaps matches TRBD1 (5 bases). The CDR3 length is 13 residues. Per germline, CDR1 KGHSY and CDR2 FQNENV. The V and J ends lost 6 bases and 6 bases respectively, with 12 bases between them. The CDR3 DNA sequence: TGTGCCAGCAGTCCTGACAGTGCCAATGAGCAGTTCTTC. This sequence encodes CASSPDSANEQFF. The full variable domain, its missing parts supplied by reference TRBV16 and TRBJ2-1, is GEEVAQTPKHLVRGEGQKAKLYCAPIKGHSYVFWYQQVLKNEFKFLISFQNENVFDETGMPKERFSAKCLPNSPCSLEIQATKLEDSAVYFCASSPDSANEQFFGPGTRLTVL.

The chain employs TRBV4-1 and TRBJ2-7; 7 nucleotides align to TRBD1. J was trimmed by 3 bases and V by 3 bases; bases with no gene match: 5. CDR1 and CDR2 from the germline V gene are MGHRA and YSYEKL. The CDR3 extends over 14 amino acids. The CDR3 bases are TGCGCCAGCAGCCAGCAGGACAGGAACTACGAGCAGTACTTC. This encodes CASSQQDRNYEQYF.

J is TRBJ2-1 and V is TRBV28, with 8 positions matching TRBD1. This CDR3 is 20 amino acids long. Germline CDR1 reads MDHEN; CDR2 reads SYDVKM. V shed 6 bases and J 0 bases; nucleotides not matched to a gene: 19. The CDR3: CASSRWVDRGEPSSYNEQFF. The CDR3 DNA follows: TGTGCCAGCAGCCGGTGGGTTGACAGGGGCGAACCGAGCTCCTACAATGAGCAGTTCTTC.

The V gene is TRBV7-3, the J gene TRBJ2-7, with a possible D match to TRBD1 (6 bases). The length of the CDR3 is 15 residues. Trimming cost V 1 base and J 2 bases, with 12 bases left between them. CDR1 and CDR2 from the germline V gene are SGHTA and FQGTGA. The CDR3 region has the DNA TGTGCCAGCAGCTTAATGGGCAGGGGCCCCTACGAGCAGTACTTC. Its translation: CASSLMGRGPYEQYF.

V gene TRBV19 combines with J gene TRBJ2-7; 8 bases line up with TRBD1. The CDR3 is made up of 15 amino acids. Looked up from germline, CDR1 is LNHDA and CDR2 is SQIVND (reference sequence). The V and J ends lost 4 bases and 2 bases, in that order; junction bases with no gene match: 7. CDR3 DNA sequence: TGTGCCAGTAGTACTGGACAGGGAAATACCTACGAGCAGTACTTC. Translating gives CASSTGQGNTYEQYF.

This chain uses TRBV30 with TRBJ1-1; 7 bases align to TRBD1. CDR3 length: 13 amino acids. Germline assignment: CDR1 GTSNPN and CDR2 SVGIG (reference sequence). V trimming: 1 base; J trimming: 4 bases; junction bases outside the gene matches: 3. The CDR3 sequence is CAWSATGATEAFF. The DNA of the CDR3 is TGTGCCTGGAGTGCAACAGGGGCCACTGAAGCTTTCTTT. Looking up the rest from reference TRBV30 and TRBJ1-1 gives the full variable domain: SQTIHQWPATLVQPVGSPLSLECTVEGTSNPNLYWYRQAAGRGLQLLFYSVGIGQISSEVPQNLSASRPQDRQFILSSKKLLLSDSGFYLCAWSATGATEAFFGQGTRLTVV.

This sequence joins TRBV6-4 and TRBJ2-1, with a weak D call TRBD2 (5 bases). From germline, CDR1 is MRHNA and CDR2 SNTAGT. The CDR3 has 14 residues. Between the trimmed V and J ends, which lost 3 bases and 6 bases, there was a span of 12 bases. The CDR3 sequence is CASSDRVEGNEQFF. As DNA, the CDR3 is TGTGCCAGCAGTGATAGGGTAGAGGGCAATGAGCAGTTCTTC.

The CDR3 sequence: CASSLAGGYEQYF. For the CDR3, the DNA is TGTGCCAGCAGTCTAGCGGGAGGCTACGAGCAGTACTTC. The chain is built from TRBV6-5 and TRBJ2-7, with 11 bases aligning to TRBD2. The germline V gene has CDR1 MNHEY and CDR2 SVGAGI. V lost 5 bases, J lost 3 bases, and 0 bases stayed unmatched. This CDR3 comprises 13 residues.

The chain is built from TRBV10-3 and TRBJ2-3; 11 positions agree with TRBD1. The germline V gene has CDR1 ENHRY and CDR2 SYGVKD. The junction had 5 bases not matched to a gene; V was cut back by 6 bases and J by 6 bases. This CDR3 has 14 residues. The CDR3 protein is CAIRRTGGIDTQYF. CDR3 in DNA: TGTGCCATCAGGAGGACAGGGGGCATTGATACGCAGTATTTT.

The J gene is TRBJ2-7, the V gene TRBV4-2; D perhaps matches TRBD2 (6 bases). This CDR3 is built from 15 residues. Trimming took off 3 bases at V and 0 bases at J, with 12 bases between the two ends. In germline, CDR1 is LGHNA, CDR2 YNFKEQ. In DNA, the CDR3 is TGTGCCAGCAGCCAGCGGGACGGGGTCTCCTACGAGCAGTACTTC. The encoded protein is CASSQRDGVSYEQYF.

This clone was seen a few times. The chain recombines TRBV30 with TRBJ2-7; D remains unclear. The CDR3 spans 11 residues. The V gene lost 0 bases and the J gene lost 3 bases, with 3 bases spanning the gap. Germline V gene sequence: CDR1 GTSNPN, CDR2 SVGIG (reference sequence). CDR3 in amino acids: CAWSVGYEQYF. For the CDR3, the DNA is TGTGCCTGGAGTGTCGGCTACGAGCAGTACTTC.

Comment on this clone: The junction shows a germline mismatch at one end, possibly a read error. The chain couples TRBV2 to TRBJ1-3, with no clear D. Germline V gene sequence: CDR1 SNHLY, CDR2 FYNNEI. The CDR3 spans 15 residues. CDR3 in DNA: TGTGCCAGCAGAGAAGAACAGAGCTCTGGAAACACCATATATTTT. Protein sequence: CASREEQSSGNTIYF.

V gene TRBV7-9 combines with J gene TRBJ2-1; no clear D gene. CDR3 length equals 12 residues. Trimming cost V 2 bases and J 15 bases, with 14 bases left between them. Germline CDR1 is SEHNR and CDR2 is FQNEAQ (reference sequence). In DNA form, the CDR3 reads TGTGCCAGCAGCTTAAGTCCAGGATCTTCGTTCTTC. It translates to CASSLSPGSSFF.

The chain combines TRBV5-6 with TRBJ1-6; D not resolved. From germline, CDR1 is SGHDT and CDR2 YYEEEE. V was shortened by 2 bases and J by 12 bases, with 12 bases between the two germline ends. This CDR3 spans 13 amino acids. CDR3 sequence reads: CASSFPGKLPLHF. CDR3 sequence (DNA): TGTGCCAGCAGCTTCCCGGGGAAGCTACCCCTCCACTTT.

This chain connects TRBV4-1 to TRBJ2-1; 7 nucleotides align to TRBD2. This CDR3 has 14 amino acids. Germline CDR1 MGHRA, CDR2 YSYEKL. V was clipped by 4 bases and J by 2 bases; unmatched bases: 2. In nucleotides, the CDR3 is TGCGCCAGCAGCCGGGAGGGTCCCTACAATGAGCAGTTCTTC. Encoded protein: CASSREGPYNEQFF.